These 14 T cell receptor beta chains were all obtained from the same sample, sequenced in a study of blood T cell repertoires in COVID-19. The assay was immunoSEQ multiplex PCR, and TCRdb's table has in-frame clones only and misses some. Here the sample spans 68,000 or so clones, roughly four fifths being singletons. The sample taken for sequencing was peripheral blood. The receptors come from a human donor in a cohort sampled during active COVID-19.

The chain joins TRBV5-6 to TRBJ2-7; 10 positions match TRBD1. This CDR3 contains 16 residues. The germline V gene has CDR1 SGHDT and CDR2 YYEEEE. The junction had 11 bases not matched to a gene; V was cut back by 3 bases and J by 5 bases. The CDR3 sequence: CASSSVTDRGHHEQYF. As DNA, the CDR3 is TGTGCCAGCAGCTCAGTTACAGACAGGGGGCACCACGAGCAGTACTTC.

V gene TRBV5-6 combines with J gene TRBJ2-3; no clear D. Trimming removed 4 bases from V and 2 bases from J, with 8 bases in between. The germline CDR1 and CDR2 sequences are SGHDT and YYEEEE. This CDR3 is built from 13 residues. For the CDR3, the DNA is TGTGCCAGCAGCCCGAGGTACACAGATACGCAGTATTTT. Translation: CASSPRYTDTQYF.

The genes are TRBV19 and TRBJ1-2; maybe TRBD1 (6 bases). CDR3 length: 16 amino acids. Trimming removed 6 bases from V and 3 bases from J, with 20 bases in between. Germline CDR1 and CDR2: LNHDA and SQIVND (reference sequence). The CDR3 nucleotides are TGTGCCAGTAGCCATTCCGGGGGGCGAAATTACTATGGCTACACCTTC. Translating it yields CASSHSGGRNYYGYTF.

The chain is built from TRBV28 and TRBJ2-7, with D tentatively TRBD1 (6 bases). V dropped 6 bases and J dropped 1 base, with 16 bases sitting between them. The CDR3 has 15 residues. CDR1 MDHEN and CDR2 SYDVKM come from the germline V gene. CDR3 region: CASSRTDLLSYEQYF. The CDR3 coding sequence is TGTGCCAGCAGCCGGACAGATCTCTTATCCTACGAGCAGTACTTC.

The rearrangement uses TRBV5-4 and TRBJ2-3, with TRBD2 as a possible D gene (5 bases). CDR1 is SGHNT, CDR2 YYREEE, per germline (reference sequence). V lost 2 bases and J lost 4, with 14 bases in between. The length of the CDR3 is 15 residues. This CDR3 reads CASSLPSRGPDTQYF. The CDR3 nucleotides read TGTGCCAGCAGCTTACCATCTAGAGGGCCAGATACGCAGTATTTT.

This rearrangement joins TRBV7-2 to TRBJ2-5; no reliable D call. CDR3 length equals 13 residues. CDR1 is SGHTA and CDR2 is FQGNSA in the germline V gene. Trimming removed 1 base from V and 5 bases from J, with 8 bases in between. CDR3 nucleotide sequence: TGTGCCAGCAGCTTAGGTAGTTCGGAGACCCAGTACTTC. Its translation is CASSLGSSETQYF.

This chain links TRBV3-1 (or the pseudogene TRBV3-2) with TRBJ2-7, with 10 nucleotides matching TRBD2. Germline CDR1 LGHDT, CDR2 YNNKEL (reference sequence). This CDR3 has 15 amino acids. With 3 bases clipped from V and 6 bases from J, the junction kept 8 bases outside the gene matches. The CDR3 loop reads CASSHRGWTSGEQYF. The CDR3 DNA reads TGTGCCAGCAGCCACCGCGGGTGGACTAGCGGCGAGCAGTACTTC.

The rearrangement joins TRBV10-1 to TRBJ2-3, with D tentatively TRBD2 (5 bases). This CDR3 contains 15 residues. CDR1 is WNHNN, CDR2 SYGVQD, per germline (reference sequence). Trimming stripped 7 bases from V and 1 base from J, with 15 bases between. CDR3 amino acids: CASKAAPWGTDTQYF. The CDR3 bases are TGCGCCAGCAAAGCGGCCCCGTGGGGCACAGATACGCAGTATTTT.

The chain couples TRBV7-2 to TRBJ2-5, with 11 bases aligning to TRBD2. Looked up from germline, CDR1 is SGHTA and CDR2 is FQGNSA. V was pared by 5 bases and J by 3 bases, with 17 bases of the junction left unmatched. CDR3 length equals 19 residues. CDR3 nucleotide sequence: TGTGCCAGCAGCAAACAGAGTGGCCGCACTAGCGGGGGAAAAGAGACCCAGTACTTC. Translated, it gives CASSKQSGRTSGGKETQYF. Using reference TRBV7-2 and TRBJ2-5 for the parts outside the CDR3, the full variable domain is GAGVSQSPSNKVTEKGKDVELRCDPISGHTALYWYRQSLGQGLEFLIYFQGNSAPDKSGLPSDRFSAERTGGSVSTLTIQRTQQEDSAVYLCASSKQSGRTSGGKETQYFGPGTRLLVL.

This chain joins TRBV9 and TRBJ2-2; no reliable D call. V was clipped by 0 bases and J by 0 bases, with 9 bases between them. This CDR3 has 16 amino acids. Looked up from germline, CDR1 is SGDLS and CDR2 is YYNGEE. Here the CDR3 reads CASSVGRLSNTGELFF. The CDR3 coding sequence is TGTGCCAGCAGCGTAGGCAGACTCTCGAACACCGGGGAGCTGTTTTTT.

This rearrangement joins TRBV21-1 to TRBJ1-6; no DNA check was done on the table's D call, TRBD1. TRBV21-1 is designated a pseudogene. The CDR3 runs to 15 residues. The CDR3 region is CASSNRGLNNSPLHF. The CDR3 nucleotides read TGTGCCAGCAGCAACAGGGGTTTGAATAATTCACCCCTCCACTTT.

The rearrangement links TRBV6-6 to TRBJ1-4; D remains unclear. Trimming cost V 0 bases and J 8 bases, with 10 bases left between them. The germline V gene encodes CDR1 MNHNY and CDR2 SVGAGI (reference sequence). The CDR3 length is 14 residues. The CDR3 protein is CASSYSRPGEKLFF. CDR3 nucleotide sequence: TGTGCCAGCAGTTACTCCAGACCGGGAGAAAAACTGTTTTTT.

The V and J genes are TRBV2 and TRBJ2-5, with D maybe TRBD2 (6 bases). This CDR3 is 15 amino acids long. The V end lost 4 bases, the J end lost 5 bases, and 17 bases lay between the germline ends. Germline lookup yields CDR1 SNHLY and CDR2 FYNNEI. This CDR3 is CASSAQRLVGETQYF. The CDR3 nucleotides read TGTGCCAGCAGTGCCCAAAGACTAGTCGGGGAGACCCAGTACTTC.

The chain is built from TRBV28 and TRBJ1-5; 9 bases fit TRBD1. Germline trimming cut 5 bases from V and 6 bases from J; bases unmatched to any gene: 5. Germline V gene sequence: CDR1 MDHEN, CDR2 SYDVKM. The CDR3 consists of 14 residues. The DNA of the CDR3 is TGTGCCAGCAGTACCGGGACAGGGCCTCAGCCCCAGCATTTT. Translation: CASSTGTGPQPQHF.